The next 20 T cell receptor beta chains were all read from a single sample in a study of cytomegalovirus exposure and HLA in healthy donors. Profiled with immunoSEQ multiplex PCR; TCRdb holds only in-frame clones, not every one. The table records 150,000 or so clones, more than 70% of them present only once. What was sequenced was PBMCs. The receptor source for this set is a human donor in good health.

V gene TRBV6-6 combines with J gene TRBJ1-1; 8 bases are shared with TRBD1. V was clipped by 6 bases and J by 0 bases; unmatched bases: 3. Germline CDR1 MNHNY, CDR2 SVGAGI (reference sequence). The CDR3 consists of 14 residues. The CDR3 spells CASRQGGLNTEAFF. DNA of the CDR3: TGTGCCAGCAGACAGGGGGGGTTGAACACTGAAGCTTTCTTT.

The rearrangement uses TRBV6-5 and TRBJ2-7; tentative D call: TRBD2 (6 bases). This CDR3 is 15 amino acids long. V was shortened by 2 bases and J by 3 bases, with 14 bases between the two germline ends. Looked up from germline, CDR1 is MNHEY and CDR2 is SVGAGI. CDR3 sequence reads: CASSYGPAGHYEQYF. CDR3 DNA: TGTGCCAGCAGTTACGGCCCAGCGGGCCACTACGAGCAGTACTTC.

This chain connects TRBV6-4 to TRBJ2-3, with 12 nucleotides matching TRBD2. Germline-derived CDR1 and CDR2 are MRHNA and SNTAGT. V shed 4 bases, J shed 4 bases, and the junction held 3 bases outside the gene matches. The CDR3 spans 15 residues. The DNA for the CDR3 is TGTGCCAGCAGTGGGACTAGCGGGAATTCAGATACGCAGTATTTT. This gives the protein CASSGTSGNSDTQYF.

V and J are TRBV9 and TRBJ2-3; TRBD2 agrees at 10 bases. This CDR3 spans 17 amino acids. Unmatched junction bases numbered 6, after V lost 0 bases and J lost 2 bases. Germline values: CDR1 SGDLS, CDR2 YYNGEE. The DNA for the CDR3 is TGTGCCAGCAGCGTAGCCGGACTAGCGGATATCACAGATACGCAGTATTTT. Translation gives CASSVAGLADITDTQYF.

The chain links TRBV12-5 to TRBJ2-1; 7 bases fit TRBD1. This CDR3 is built from 17 residues. Germline lookup yields CDR1 LGHNT and CDR2 FRNRAP. V shed 3 bases, J shed 7 bases, and the junction held 15 bases outside the gene matches. The CDR3 sequence: CASGLKTGDKRGNEQFF. The CDR3 nucleotides are TGTGCTAGTGGTTTAAAAACAGGGGATAAACGAGGAAATGAGCAGTTCTTC.

V gene TRBV19 combines with J gene TRBJ2-7, with 10 bases matching TRBD1. Germline CDR1 LNHDA, CDR2 SQIVND (reference sequence). With 3 bases clipped from V and 0 bases from J, the junction kept 5 bases outside the gene matches. The CDR3 is 16 amino acids. CDR3 sequence reads: CASSIRTGGISYEQYF. DNA of the CDR3: TGTGCCAGTAGTATCCGGACAGGGGGAATCTCCTACGAGCAGTACTTC.

V and J are TRBV14 and TRBJ2-2; maybe TRBD2 (5 bases). Germline values: CDR1 SGHDN, CDR2 FVKESK. The CDR3 covers 17 residues. V gave up 0 bases and J gave up 7 bases, with 18 bases separating them. The CDR3 coding sequence is TGTGCCAGCAGCCAAGATCCAGGACTGGGTTTTATCGGGGAGCTGTTTTTT. Protein: CASSQDPGLGFIGELFF.

J is TRBJ1-4 and V is TRBV7-8, with D uncertain. Germline V CDR1 and CDR2: SGHVS, FQNEAQ. Trimming shortened V by 3 bases and J by 8 bases, and 7 bases separated the two germline ends. CDR3 length equals 12 residues. The CDR3 DNA follows: TGTGCCAGCAGCTTCACTGAGGAAAAACTGTTTTTT. Protein product: CASSFTEEKLFF.

This clone was counted only a few times. The chain combines TRBV28 with TRBJ1-2; 7 bases agree with TRBD1. The length of the CDR3 is 13 residues. Losses at the gene ends were 6 bases for V and 4 bases for J; bases not matched to a gene: 5. Germline V CDR1 and CDR2: MDHEN, SYDVKM. CDR3 nucleotides: TGTGCCAGCAGCCAGGGACAGTTCTATGGCTACACCTTC. Its translation: CASSQGQFYGYTF.

This chain uses TRBV4-1 with TRBJ2-7; the D gene is possibly TRBD1 (6 bases). Trimming shortened V by 7 bases and J by 6 bases, and 16 bases separated the two germline ends. Per germline, CDR1 MGHRA and CDR2 YSYEKL. This CDR3 is built from 13 residues. The CDR3 reads CASKRPGVGEQYF. As DNA, the CDR3 is TGCGCCAGCAAAAGACCAGGGGTTGGCGAGCAGTACTTC.

The chain joins TRBV15 to TRBJ2-7; D may be TRBD1 (6 bases). CDR3 length: 15 residues. The V end lost 1 base, the J end lost 2 bases, and 12 bases lay between the germline ends. Germline CDR1 reads LNHNV; CDR2 reads YYDKDF (reference sequence). The CDR3, as DNA: TGTGCCACCAGCAGAGGGTCACAGGGAACCTACGAGCAGTACTTC. It translates to CATSRGSQGTYEQYF.

The chain couples TRBV5-1 to TRBJ1-2, with D unresolved. The germline CDR1 and CDR2 sequences are SGHRS and YFSETQ. The length of the CDR3 is 13 residues. V gave up 0 bases and J gave up 7 bases, with 10 bases separating them. CDR3 DNA sequence: TGCGCCAGCAGCTTGGCCCCACGGAGTGGCTACACCTTC. Amino acids: CASSLAPRSGYTF.

The chain combines TRBV7-9 with TRBJ2-5; TRBD1 matches 7 bases. Trimming removed 6 bases from V and 3 bases from J; junction bases left unmatched: 4. CDR1 SEHNR and CDR2 FQNEAQ come from the germline V gene (reference sequence). This CDR3 comprises 13 residues. The CDR3 spells CASRYTGEETQYF. DNA for the CDR3: TGTGCCAGCAGATATACAGGGGAAGAGACCCAGTACTTC.

This chain uses TRBV30 with TRBJ2-7, with TRBD2 as a possible D gene (5 bases). This CDR3 contains 15 residues. CDR1 is GTSNPN and CDR2 is SVGIG in the germline V gene (reference sequence). The V and J ends lost 0 bases and 4 bases respectively, with 16 bases between them. The chain's CDR3 is CAWSVPRASIYEQYF. The DNA of the CDR3 is TGTGCCTGGAGTGTCCCGCGGGCCTCCATATACGAGCAGTACTTC.

This clone was observed a single time. V usage is TRBV27 and J usage is TRBJ2-6; D is undetermined. Trimming shortened V by 5 bases and J by 0 bases, and 8 bases separated the two germline ends. Germline V gene sequence: CDR1 MNHEY, CDR2 SMNVEV (reference sequence). The CDR3 runs 15 residues. CDR3 protein: CASSAHNSGANVLTF. The CDR3, as DNA: TGTGCCAGCAGTGCCCACAACTCTGGGGCCAACGTCCTGACTTTC.

V is TRBV28 and J is TRBJ2-7; 7 bases align to TRBD1. The CDR3 is made up of 14 amino acids. From germline, CDR1 is MDHEN and CDR2 SYDVKM. With 6 bases clipped from V and 4 bases from J, the junction kept 9 bases outside the gene matches. As DNA, the CDR3 is TGTGCCAGCAGCTTACCGGGACAGCCTTACGAGCAGTACTTC. Encoded protein: CASSLPGQPYEQYF.

This chain connects TRBV6-5 to TRBJ1-3; D is ambiguous. Between the trimmed V and J ends, which lost 6 bases and 1 base, there was a span of 10 bases. Per the germline V gene, CDR1 is MNHEY and CDR2 is SVGAGI. This CDR3 region has 14 residues. Written as DNA, the CDR3 is TGTGCCAGCAGCCGCGGGGTTTCTGGAAACACCATATATTTT. Translating gives CASSRGVSGNTIYF.

The gene calls are TRBV4-3 and TRBJ2-7; TRBD2 matches 7 bases. J gave up 3 bases and V 0 bases, and 5 bases lay outside the gene matches. The CDR3 is 15 amino acids. CDR1 LGHNA and CDR2 YSLEER come from the germline V gene. The CDR3 loop reads CASSQDRAGSYEQYF. In DNA form, the CDR3 reads TGCGCCAGCAGCCAAGATCGAGCGGGGAGCTACGAGCAGTACTTC.

The V gene is TRBV6-5, the J gene TRBJ2-7, with D unclear. This CDR3 contains 12 residues. V lost 6 bases and J lost 3, with 9 bases in between. Germline V gene sequence: CDR1 MNHEY, CDR2 SVGAGI. The CDR3 sequence: CASRTRHYEQYF. CDR3 sequence (DNA): TGTGCCAGCAGAACCCGACACTACGAGCAGTACTTC.

The V and J genes are TRBV5-1 and TRBJ1-1; TRBD1 matches 7 bases. The V gene's germline CDR1 is SGHRS and CDR2 YFSETQ. J was trimmed by 5 bases and V by 4 bases; bases with no gene match: 11. CDR3 length: 15 amino acids. CDR3 residues: CASSPNLQGKTEAFF. The CDR3 DNA sequence: TGCGCCAGCAGCCCGAACCTACAGGGGAAGACTGAAGCTTTCTTT.